The 21 T cell receptor beta chains presented below share a single source sample, sequenced in a study of cytotoxic CD8 clonotypes in ibrutinib-treated CLL. The repertoire was sequenced with immunoSEQ multiplex PCR; TCRdb's copy has only in-frame clones and lacks some. The table has roughly 200,000 clones, 65% to 80% seen once; the top ten hold around 5.9%. The sample was PBMCs, taken after 12 months of ibrutinib treatment. The source is a human donor with chronic lymphocytic leukemia.

The chain links TRBV30 to TRBJ1-2; D unclear. The CDR3 consists of 14 residues. With 5 bases removed from V and 8 bases from J, the gap between germline ends came to 21 bases. Germline CDR1 GTSNPN, CDR2 SVGIG (reference sequence). CDR3 loop: CAWVSDDKRVGYTF. The CDR3 DNA reads as TGTGCCTGGGTATCGGACGACAAACGAGTAGGCTACACCTTC.

The chain uses TRBV11-2 and TRBJ2-3; TRBD2 agrees at 8 bases. The CDR3 spans 16 residues. After removal of 3 bases from V and 6 bases from J, the junction contained 11 bases not matched to a gene. CDR1 and CDR2 (germline): SGHAT, FQNNGV. CDR3 nucleotides: TGTGCCAGCAGCTTGGCCCCTAGCGGGCACGGGGATACGCAGTATTTT. Amino acids: CASSLAPSGHGDTQYF. Using reference TRBV11-2 and TRBJ2-3 for the parts outside the CDR3, the full variable domain is EAGVAQSPRYKIIEKRQSVAFWCNPISGHATLYWYQQILGQGPKLLIQFQNNGVVDDSQLPKDRFSAERLKGVDSTLKIQPAKLEDSAVYLCASSLAPSGHGDTQYFGPGTRLTVL.

This clone was recorded a few times. The J gene is TRBJ2-5, the V gene TRBV20-1; D is undetermined. Per the germline V gene, CDR1 is DFQATT and CDR2 is SNEGSKA (reference sequence). The CDR3 is 11 amino acids. The CDR3 protein is CSESSQETQYF. CDR3 nucleotide sequence: TGCAGCGAAAGCAGCCAAGAGACCCAGTACTTC.

The chain is built from TRBV5-1 and TRBJ2-7, with 9 bases matching TRBD1. Germline-derived CDR1 and CDR2 are SGHRS and YFSETQ. J lost 6 bases, V lost 5 bases, and 9 bases had no gene match. CDR3 length equals 14 residues. The CDR3 coding sequence is TGCGCCAGCAGTACCGGGACAGGGTATCGCGAGCAGTACTTC. The encoded protein is CASSTGTGYREQYF.

The chain couples TRBV7-9 to TRBJ1-1; no definite D call. The V gene lost 4 bases and the J gene lost 4 bases, with 10 bases spanning the gap. The CDR3 is made up of 13 amino acids. Germline V gene data show CDR1 as SEHNR and CDR2 as FQNEAQ (reference sequence). Written as DNA, the CDR3 is TGTGCCAGCAGCTCGGTCGTACCCACTGAAGCTTTCTTT. Protein sequence: CASSSVVPTEAFF.

Here the CDR3 reads CASSSTTGGPGELFF. As DNA, the CDR3 is TGTGCCAGCAGCTCTACGACAGGGGGCCCCGGGGAGCTGTTTTTT. The chain has TRBV11-3 and TRBJ2-2, with 10 bases identical to TRBD1. Looked up from germline, CDR1 is SGHNT and CDR2 is YENEEA. There are 15 residues in the CDR3. With V trimmed by 4 bases and J by 6 bases, 5 bases remained unmatched.

The V gene is TRBV6-4, the J gene TRBJ2-7; 9 bases line up with TRBD1. CDR1 MRHNA and CDR2 SNTAGT come from the germline V gene. The V segment lost 4 bases and the J segment 3 bases; nucleotides outside the gene matches: 10. This CDR3 comprises 16 residues. The CDR3 sequence is CASSVASGDRDYEQYF. Here the CDR3 DNA reads TGTGCCAGCAGTGTCGCGTCCGGGGACAGGGACTACGAGCAGTACTTC.

The chain links TRBV6-5 to TRBJ1-2, with 8 bases fitting TRBD1. With V trimmed by 4 bases and J by 8 bases, 6 bases remained unmatched. Germline V gene lookup returns CDR1 MNHEY and CDR2 SVGAGI. CDR3 length equals 13 residues. The CDR3 loop is CASSSRTGRGYTF. The CDR3 coding sequence is TGTGCCAGCAGTTCCCGGACAGGGAGAGGCTACACCTTC.

The J gene is TRBJ2-3, the V gene TRBV6-6; weak D call: TRBD2 (6 bases). CDR1 and CDR2 (germline): MNHNY, SVGAGI (reference sequence). V was trimmed by 5 bases and J by 5 bases, leaving 20 bases between them. This CDR3 has 16 residues. As DNA, the CDR3 is TGTGCCAGCAGTCCCTTAAGGCGGGGCACGAAAGATACGCAGTATTTT. Encoded protein: CASSPLRRGTKDTQYF.

The chain employs TRBV9 and TRBJ2-1, with D maybe TRBD1 (6 bases). The CDR3 contains 15 residues. The V gene's germline CDR1 is SGDLS and CDR2 YYNGEE. Trimming removed 5 bases at V and 5 bases at J, with 17 bases between. The CDR3 DNA follows: TGTGCCAGCAGTCCGGATATAGCAGGGGACAATGAGCAGTTCTTC. Residues: CASSPDIAGDNEQFF. Full variable domain (outside the CDR3, taken from reference TRBV9 and TRBJ2-1): DSGVTQTPKHLITATGQRVTLRCSPRSGDLSVYWYQQSLDQGLQFLIQYYNGEERAKGNILERFSAQQFPDLHSELNLSSLELGDSALYFCASSPDIAGDNEQFFGPGTRLTVL.

The chain links TRBV5-1 to TRBJ1-1, with 7 bases matching TRBD1. The CDR3 totals 15 residues. Germline trimming cut 0 bases from V and 1 base from J; bases unmatched to any gene: 3. CDR1 and CDR2 from the germline V gene are SGHRS and YFSETQ. In nucleotides, the CDR3 is TGCGCCAGCAGCTTGGGTACAGGGGAGAACACTGAAGCTTTCTTT. This sequence encodes CASSLGTGENTEAFF.

This sequence joins TRBV7-3 and TRBJ2-3; D gene unclear. Germline CDR1 SGHTA, CDR2 FQGTGA. V was pared by 1 base and J by 0 bases, with 11 bases between. The length of the CDR3 is 16 residues. CDR3 coding DNA: TGTGCCAGCAGCTTAAATGGTCACTATAGCACAGATACGCAGTATTTT. This translates into CASSLNGHYSTDTQYF.

This clone was recorded once. This chain joins TRBV5-4 and TRBJ2-7; 8 bases fit TRBD2. V shed 1 base, J shed 9 bases, and the junction held 6 bases outside the gene matches. The CDR3 extends over 13 amino acids. The V gene's germline CDR1 is SGHNT and CDR2 YYREEE (reference sequence). Here the CDR3 reads CASSLSGRWGQYF. The CDR3 nucleotides read TGTGCCAGCAGCTTGAGCGGGAGATGGGGGCAGTACTTC.

A note on this clone: Other DNA sequences in the sample encode the same CDR3. The chain employs TRBV30 and TRBJ1-5; D is perhaps TRBD1 (6 bases). The germline CDR1 and CDR2 sequences are GTSNPN and SVGIG (reference sequence). Trimming removed 2 bases at V and 4 bases at J, with 9 bases between. The CDR3 spans 13 residues. The CDR3 loop reads CAWSRQDNQPQHF. The CDR3 nucleotides are TGTGCCTGGAGTCGACAGGATAATCAGCCCCAGCATTTT.

This chain joins TRBV27 and TRBJ1-2; no definite D call. V was trimmed by 4 bases and J by 2 bases, leaving 8 bases between them. The germline gives CDR1 MNHEY, CDR2 SMNVEV (reference sequence). This CDR3 contains 13 residues. In nucleotides, the CDR3 is TGTGCCAGCAGTTACGCGGGCAACTATGGCTACACCTTC. Protein: CASSYAGNYGYTF.

As for this clone: Other DNA sequences in the sample encode the same CDR3. In DNA, the CDR3 is TGTGCCAGCAGCCGGGACAGGGGAGGAGAGACCCAGTACTTC. It codes for CASSRDRGGETQYF. This rearrangement joins TRBV7-2 to TRBJ2-5; 10 bases fit TRBD1. This CDR3 is built from 14 residues. Germline CDR1 is SGHTA and CDR2 is FQGNSA. Germline trimming cut 5 bases from V and 4 bases from J; bases unmatched to any gene: 4.

The V gene is TRBV5-4, the J gene TRBJ1-3; D gene unclear. This CDR3 is built from 17 residues. The germline V gene has CDR1 SGHNT and CDR2 YYREEE (reference sequence). V dropped 2 bases and J dropped 0 bases, with 15 bases sitting between them. The CDR3 bases are TGTGCCAGCAGCTTTGGGGTAGCCACGATCTCTGGAAACACCATATATTTT. Protein sequence: CASSFGVATISGNTIYF.

As concerns this clone: Different DNA sequences within this sample yield the same CDR3. This chain joins TRBV4-1 and TRBJ2-3; weak D call: TRBD1 (5 bases). The germline V and J ends were trimmed by 1 base and 1 base, with 6 bases remaining between them. Germline lookup yields CDR1 MGHRA and CDR2 YSYEKL. This CDR3 is 14 amino acids long. This chain's CDR3 is CASSQVGGTDTQYF. The CDR3 coding sequence is TGCGCCAGCAGCCAAGTAGGGGGCACAGATACGCAGTATTTT.

The chain uses TRBV11-2 and TRBJ2-1; D possibly corresponds to TRBD2 (6 bases). Deletions cut 2 bases from V and 6 bases from J, with 14 bases between. The CDR3 consists of 15 residues. Looked up from germline, CDR1 is SGHAT and CDR2 is FQNNGV. DNA for the CDR3: TGTGCCAGCAGCTTATCACCAACGACTAGCAATGAGCAGTTCTTC. Its protein product is CASSLSPTTSNEQFF.

With respect to this clone: Within the sample, other DNA sequences also encode this same CDR3. This chain links TRBV19 with TRBJ2-7, with D unresolved. Germline values: CDR1 LNHDA, CDR2 SQIVND (reference sequence). The V and J ends lost 3 bases and 3 bases respectively, with 6 bases between them. The length of the CDR3 is 12 residues. This CDR3 is CASSISDYEQYF. As DNA, the CDR3 is TGTGCCAGTAGTATTTCAGACTACGAGCAGTACTTC.

The V gene is TRBV7-2, the J gene TRBJ2-3, with 7 bases matching TRBD2. Trimming removed 6 bases from V and 1 base from J; junction bases left unmatched: 7. Germline CDR1 and CDR2: SGHTA and FQGNSA. The CDR3 sequence is 15 residues long. In DNA form, the CDR3 reads TGTGCCAGCAGGCCCCAGGGAGGGGGCACAGATACGCAGTATTTT. It codes for CASRPQGGGTDTQYF.